The clone carrying this T cell receptor beta chain appeared a few times. RNA extraction was followed by reverse transcription into cDNA, which acted as the sequencing template. Sequencing was performed with immunoSEQ multiplex PCR; in TCRdb, only in-frame clones are kept and a portion is missing. The profile covers fewer than 90,000 clones, with roughly 47% appearing a single time and roughly 5.6% taken by the ten largest. These data belong to a study of CD8+ T cells in alopecia areata. Germline V gene data show CDR1 as SQVTM and CDR2 as ANQGSEA. With 4 bases clipped from V and 3 bases from J, the junction kept 11 bases outside the gene matches. This CDR3 is 16 amino acids long.

The clonotype was recovered from a human donor with alopecia areata. J is TRBJ2-1 and V is TRBV29-1; TRBD2 matches at 8 bases. The source material was NKG2D-high CD8+ T cells sorted from blood. CDR3 sequence reads: CSVVGSGSGFYNEQFF. The CDR3 bases are TGCAGCGTTGTAGGGAGCGGGAGTGGTTTCTACAATGAGCAGTTCTTC.